These 17 T cell receptor beta chains share one sample of origin, sequenced in a study of neurological immune-mediated disorders. TCRdb processed the 5' RACE reads anew with MiXCR; each CDR3 protein has one entry. The sample includes about 32,000 distinct CDR3 sequences, less than 5% of them seen just once. Sequencing was carried out using PBMCs. These receptors originate from a man younger than 40 with multiple sclerosis.

This clonotype occurred a few times. The rearrangement uses TRBV2 and TRBJ1-2; possible D gene TRBD1, 6 bases. V lost 3 bases and J lost 1, with 18 bases in between. The CDR3 loop spans 17 amino acids. Germline values: CDR1 SNHLY, CDR2 FYNNEI. The CDR3 here is CASSEAGDPYSNYGYTF. The CDR3 coding sequence is TGTGCCAGCAGTGAGGCAGGGGACCCATACAGTAACTATGGCTACACCTTC.

In this sample, this clonotype turned up many times. The J gene is TRBJ1-5, the V gene TRBV20-1; D is uncertain. This CDR3 is built from 14 residues. Germline values: CDR1 DFQATT, CDR2 SNEGSKA (reference sequence). The V end lost 3 bases, the J end lost 3 bases, and 12 bases lay between the germline ends. In nucleotides, the CDR3 is TGCAGTGCTAGGGCCCGGAGTTCCAATCAGCCCCAGCATTTT. The encoded protein is CSARARSSNQPQHF.

This clonotype showed up many times. The chain links TRBV29-1 to TRBJ2-2; D might be TRBD2 (5 bases). The CDR3 runs to 15 residues. The ends were cut back, 4 bases at V and 0 bases at J, with 12 bases in the middle. CDR1 SQVTM and CDR2 ANQGSEA come from the germline V gene. In DNA form, the CDR3 reads TGCAGCGTTGCCACGGGGAGTGCGAACACCGGGGAGCTGTTTTTT. This translates into CSVATGSANTGELFF.

This clonotype showed up many times. The CDR3, as DNA: TGCAGTGCCCCAGGACAGTCCAACACTGAAGCTTTCTTT. Translating gives CSAPGQSNTEAFF. The chain is built from TRBV20-1 and TRBJ1-1, with TRBD1 as a possible D gene (6 bases). The germline V and J ends were trimmed by 6 bases and 2 bases, with 13 bases remaining between them. Germline-derived CDR1 and CDR2 are DFQATT and SNEGSKA (reference sequence). The CDR3 length is 13 residues.

This clonotype came up a few times. V is TRBV20-1 and J is TRBJ2-3; 13 bases agree with TRBD2. V was clipped by 6 bases and J by 1 base; unmatched bases: 10. Germline V CDR1 and CDR2: DFQATT, SNEGSKA (reference sequence). The CDR3 is made up of 17 amino acids. Here the CDR3 DNA reads TGCAGTGCCTTCCTCGGACTAGCGGGGGCGCGCACAGATACGCAGTATTTT. It codes for CSAFLGLAGARTDTQYF.

This clonotype has ten or more counts. The chain combines TRBV2 with TRBJ1-2; no firm D call. This CDR3 region has 14 residues. Trimming took off 6 bases at V and 7 bases at J, with 18 bases between the two ends. Germline V gene sequence: CDR1 SNHLY, CDR2 FYNNEI. The CDR3 reads CASSQTPSLGGYTF. The DNA for the CDR3 is TGTGCCAGCAGCCAGACTCCCAGCTTGGGTGGCTACACCTTC.

This clonotype was found many times. The rearrangement joins TRBV12-3 or TRBV12-4 to TRBJ1-2, with TRBD1 identical over 9 bases. With 6 bases clipped from V and 11 bases from J, the junction kept 13 bases outside the gene matches. The CDR3 consists of 14 residues. CDR3 residues: CASSPQRGQGTYTF. CDR3 nucleotides: TGTGCCAGCAGCCCTCAGCGGGGACAGGGAACGTACACCTTC.

This clonotype showed up many times. The chain is built from TRBV10-2 and TRBJ1-5, with D perhaps TRBD1 (6 bases). Germline V gene lookup returns CDR1 WSHSY and CDR2 SAAADI. The V end lost 6 bases, the J end lost 6 bases, and 18 bases lay between the germline ends. There are 15 residues in the CDR3. CDR3: CASSPSRGSGQPQHF. The DNA of the CDR3 is TGCGCCAGCAGCCCAAGCAGGGGCTCAGGTCAGCCCCAGCATTTT.

This clonotype has a count of ten or more. V is TRBV5-1 and J is TRBJ2-7; TRBD1 aligns across 10 bases. This CDR3 spans 16 amino acids. The germline gives CDR1 SGHRS, CDR2 YFSETQ. The ends lost 2 bases at V and 4 bases at J; junction bases unmatched: 9. CDR3 bases: TGCGCCAGCAGCTTATCGACAGGGGGCGCAGGTTACGAGCAGTACTTC. Translating it yields CASSLSTGGAGYEQYF.

This clonotype was picked up many times. The genes are TRBV7-2 and TRBJ2-3; no definite D call. Deletions cut 3 bases from V and 5 bases from J, with 6 bases between. The CDR3 covers 12 residues. Per the germline V gene, CDR1 is SGHTA and CDR2 is FQGNSA. The CDR3 here is CASSFAKDTQYF. In nucleotides, the CDR3 is TGTGCCAGCAGCTTTGCGAAAGATACGCAGTATTTT. Together with reference TRBV7-2 and TRBJ2-3, the CDR3 gives the full variable domain: GAGVSQSPSNKVTEKGKDVELRCDPISGHTALYWYRQSLGQGLEFLIYFQGNSAPDKSGLPSDRFSAERTGGSVSTLTIQRTQQEDSAVYLCASSFAKDTQYFGPGTRLTVL.

This clonotype was seen ten or more times. This chain joins TRBV6-6 and TRBJ1-1; D gene ambiguous. Germline V gene data show CDR1 as MNHNY and CDR2 as SVGAGI (reference sequence). CDR3 length: 13 amino acids. The V gene lost 6 bases and the J gene lost 6 bases, with 14 bases spanning the gap. CDR3 region: CASSQHRPSEAFF. The CDR3 DNA is TGTGCCAGCAGCCAACACAGACCTTCTGAAGCTTTCTTT.

This clonotype was counted ten times or more. The chain joins TRBV12-3 or TRBV12-4 to TRBJ1-4; TRBD1 is a possible D gene (5 bases). Trimming stripped 6 bases from V and 7 bases from J, with 15 bases between. There are 14 residues in the CDR3. For the CDR3, the DNA is TGTGCCAGCAGCGTTTCAGGGTCAGGTGAAAAACTGTTTTTT. It specifies CASSVSGSGEKLFF.

The table lists this clonotype with a few counts. This chain joins TRBV7-6 and TRBJ2-2; TRBD1 matches 8 bases. The CDR3 covers 16 residues. The germline V gene encodes CDR1 SGHVS and CDR2 FNYEAQ. The junction had 10 bases not matched to a gene; V was cut back by 5 bases and J by 5 bases. CDR3 sequence (DNA): TGTGCCAGCAGCGGAGGGACAGGAGCGGAAACCGGGGAGCTGTTTTTT. Translated, it gives CASSGGTGAETGELFF.

This chain joins TRBV6-1 and TRBJ1-1; possibly TRBD1 for D (6 bases). Trimming took 6 bases from V and 5 from J, leaving 13 bases between them. In germline, CDR1 is MNHNS, CDR2 SASEGT. The CDR3 totals 13 residues. The CDR3 DNA reads TGTGCCAGCAGGGGGGCAATCGAGACTGAAGCTTTCTTT. Its protein is CASRGAIETEAFF.

This clonotype was recorded at least ten times. V and J are TRBV27 and TRBJ2-7; D ambiguous. This CDR3 is 14 amino acids long. Germline assignment: CDR1 MNHEY and CDR2 SMNVEV (reference sequence). Trimming removed 5 bases from V and 3 bases from J, with 14 bases in between. CDR3 bases: TGTGCCAGCAGTCCCGGCGGATCCCACTACGAGCAGTACTTC. Translated: CASSPGGSHYEQYF.

This clonotype was found many times. The V gene is TRBV6-5, the J gene TRBJ2-2; D perhaps matches TRBD1 (6 bases). This CDR3 spans 14 amino acids. The V gene lost 0 bases and the J gene lost 6 bases, with 8 bases spanning the gap. Germline CDR1 is MNHEY and CDR2 is SVGAGI. CDR3 sequence reads: CASSYSKGAGELFF. CDR3 nucleotide sequence: TGTGCCAGCAGTTACTCGAAGGGGGCCGGGGAGCTGTTTTTT.

This clonotype was counted ten times or more. This sequence joins TRBV12-3 or TRBV12-4 and TRBJ2-7; 14 bases map to TRBD2. The V gene end was trimmed by 5 bases and the J gene end by 7 bases; junction bases not matched to a gene: 7. The CDR3 has 15 amino acids. CDR3 sequence: CASSAPGLAGVEQYF. The CDR3 DNA sequence: TGTGCCAGCAGTGCGCCGGGACTAGCGGGGGTAGAGCAGTACTTC.